A single sample is the source of the 24 T cell receptor beta chains below, sequenced in a study of T-cell reconstitution after alpha-beta-depleted transplantation in children. Preparation of the TCRbeta library used unique molecular identifiers. TCRdb re-called the PCR reads with MiXCR, one entry per CDR3 protein. The sample lists 250,000 to 400,000 distinct CDR3 sequences; approximately 20% were seen once. The input for sequencing was PBMCs, mostly from graft donor cells, taken 180 days after TCRalphabeta/CD19-depleted stem cell transplant. The receptors were sampled from a male patient between 5 and 17 years old who had a stem cell transplant for acute lymphoblastic leukemia, so the T cells may come from the graft donor.

The table lists this clonotype with a few counts. J is TRBJ2-2 and V is TRBV29-1; TRBD1 matches at 7 bases. Germline V gives CDR1 SQVTM, CDR2 ANQGSEA. The CDR3 has 14 residues. V shed 7 bases and J 0 bases; nucleotides not matched to a gene: 5. The CDR3 nucleotides are TGCAGCGCTCGGACAGGCGCGAACACCGGGGAGCTGTTTTTT. Its protein product is CSARTGANTGELFF.

This clonotype has a handful of counts. The chain couples TRBV12-3 or TRBV12-4 to TRBJ2-5, with D perhaps matching TRBD2 (5 bases). The V gene lost 6 bases and the J gene lost 2 bases, with 16 bases spanning the gap. The CDR3 spans 15 residues. This CDR3 is CASSSLVTGQETQYF. The CDR3 DNA follows: TGTGCCAGCAGCTCGCTTGTAACGGGGCAAGAGACCCAGTACTTC.

The chain links TRBV18 to TRBJ1-1; D is ambiguous. Germline lookup yields CDR1 KGHSH and CDR2 LQKENI. The CDR3 loop spans 14 amino acids. Trimming removed 3 bases at V and 5 bases at J, with 13 bases between. The DNA of the CDR3 is TGTGCCAGCTCACCTCCGGGTCTCCGGACTGAAGCTTTCTTT. It translates to CASSPPGLRTEAFF.

This clonotype was seen only a few times. The chain links TRBV12-3 or TRBV12-4 to TRBJ1-2, with 8 bases that match TRBD1. The CDR3 is 16 residues long. V was pared by 6 bases and J by 2 bases, with 11 bases of the junction left unmatched. The CDR3 DNA reads as TGTGCCAGCAGCCCCGGGACAGGCCTGCCGAACTATGGCTACACCTTC. Protein sequence: CASSPGTGLPNYGYTF.

The chain employs TRBV20-1 and TRBJ1-5; 8 bases line up with TRBD1. The CDR3 extends over 15 amino acids. The V segment lost 0 bases and the J segment 5 bases; nucleotides outside the gene matches: 6. Germline V gene data show CDR1 as DFQATT and CDR2 as SNEGSKA (reference sequence). CDR3 DNA: TGCAGTGCTAGAGATGGACAGGGAGGTTATCAGCCCCAGCATTTT. Translating it yields CSARDGQGGYQPQHF.

This clonotype came up a few times. This rearrangement joins TRBV15 to TRBJ2-1; D not resolved. Per germline, CDR1 LNHNV and CDR2 YYDKDF (reference sequence). Trimming removed 4 bases from V and 3 bases from J, with 13 bases in between. The CDR3 consists of 15 residues. DNA of the CDR3: TGTGCCACCAGCACAGAGGACCCCCACTACAATGAGCAGTTCTTC. Translated, it gives CATSTEDPHYNEQFF.

This chain links TRBV5-1 with TRBJ2-5; D gene unclear. V was clipped by 4 bases and J by 1 base, with 8 bases between them. Per the germline V gene, CDR1 is SGHRS and CDR2 is YFSETQ. This CDR3 region has 13 residues. CDR3 bases: TGCGCCAGCAGCATAGAGCCCCAAGAGACCCAGTACTTC. The encoded protein is CASSIEPQETQYF.

The J gene is TRBJ2-2, the V gene TRBV7-2; D might be TRBD1 (5 bases). V gave up 4 bases and J gave up 6 bases, with 9 bases separating them. The germline CDR1 and CDR2 sequences are SGHTA and FQGNSA. This CDR3 is 13 amino acids long. The CDR3: CASSWLGAGELFF. As DNA, the CDR3 is TGTGCCAGCAGCTGGCTAGGGGCCGGGGAGCTGTTTTTT. Filled out from reference TRBV7-2 and TRBJ2-2, the complete variable domain reads GAGVSQSPSNKVTEKGKDVELRCDPISGHTALYWYRQSLGQGLEFLIYFQGNSAPDKSGLPSDRFSAERTGGSVSTLTIQRTQQEDSAVYLCASSWLGAGELFFGEGSRLTVL.

V is TRBV5-1 and J is TRBJ2-1; TRBD1 might be the D (6 bases). In germline, CDR1 is SGHRS, CDR2 YFSETQ. V was trimmed by 1 base and J by 8 bases, leaving 16 bases between them. This CDR3 has 15 residues. The CDR3 region is CASSLRQGFRDEQFF. DNA for the CDR3: TGCGCCAGCAGCTTGCGGCAGGGGTTCCGCGATGAGCAGTTCTTC.

This clonotype was observed a handful of times. V gene TRBV7-6 combines with J gene TRBJ2-7; 8 bases are shared with TRBD2. The germline gives CDR1 SGHVS, CDR2 FNYEAQ. Unmatched junction bases numbered 9, after V lost 2 bases and J lost 3 bases. This CDR3 region has 16 residues. The CDR3 coding sequence is TGTGCCAGCAGCTTAATTAGGGCGGGAGGTGACTACGAGCAGTACTTC. Translating it yields CASSLIRAGGDYEQYF.

This clonotype occurred many times. The chain joins TRBV10-3 to TRBJ1-6; no reliable D call. Trimming pared 3 bases from V and 8 bases from J, leaving 11 bases between. The germline CDR1 and CDR2 sequences are ENHRY and SYGVKD. The CDR3 runs 14 residues. The CDR3 loop is CAISEVATDSPLHF. CDR3 nucleotide sequence: TGTGCCATCAGTGAAGTAGCAACAGATTCACCCCTCCACTTT.

The chain recombines TRBV5-4 with TRBJ2-7; D unclear. V was trimmed by 0 bases and J by 5 bases, leaving 12 bases between them. The germline V gene has CDR1 SGHNT and CDR2 YYREEE (reference sequence). The CDR3 loop spans 14 amino acids. CDR3 residues: CASSLGPPRHEQYF. CDR3 in DNA: TGTGCCAGCAGCTTGGGTCCCCCGAGACACGAGCAGTACTTC.

In this sample, this clonotype turned up a few times. CDR3 nucleotide sequence: TGTGCCAGCAGCCAAGCCGGGGCCCCTTACCAAGAGACCCAGTACTTC. It codes for CASSQAGAPYQETQYF. V gene TRBV3-1 combines with J gene TRBJ2-5; TRBD1 or TRBD2 may be the D gene (5 bases each). The CDR3 is 16 residues long. V was shortened by 1 base and J by 0 bases, with 12 bases between the two germline ends. Germline CDR1 is LGHDT and CDR2 is YNNKEL (reference sequence).

This clonotype was observed many times. The chain uses TRBV2 and TRBJ2-5; a possible D gene is TRBD1 (7 bases). Deletions cut 10 bases from V and 6 bases from J, with 15 bases between. CDR1 and CDR2 from the germline V gene are SNHLY and FYNNEI. This CDR3 has 12 residues. The CDR3 is CATGQEGKTQYF. The DNA of the CDR3 is TGTGCCACTGGACAGGAGGGGAAGACCCAGTACTTC.

This clonotype occurred a few times. V and J are TRBV28 and TRBJ2-5; maybe TRBD2 (6 bases). Trimming removed 11 bases at V and 1 base at J, with 17 bases between. Germline assignment: CDR1 MDHEN and CDR2 SYDVKM. The CDR3 runs to 14 residues. CDR3 DNA: TGTGCCGCGGGGCTAAAAGCCTCCCAAGAGACCCAGTACTTC. It codes for CAAGLKASQETQYF.

This clonotype has more than one count but fewer than ten. The gene calls are TRBV27 and TRBJ2-1, with D hard to call. Germline V CDR1 and CDR2: MNHEY, SMNVEV (reference sequence). V lost 5 bases, J lost 1 base, and 9 bases lay in between. This CDR3 is 14 amino acids long. The CDR3 DNA sequence: TGTGCCAGCAGTCGGAGCCTATCCTACAATGAGCAGTTCTTC. This translates into CASSRSLSYNEQFF.

This chain links TRBV24-1 with TRBJ2-3; TRBD1 or TRBD2 may be the D gene (5 bases each). CDR1 and CDR2 from the germline V gene are KGHDR and SFDVKD. There are 16 residues in the CDR3. The V end lost 6 bases, the J end lost 2 bases, and 17 bases lay between the germline ends. Here the CDR3 DNA reads TGTGCCACCAGTCCTTCGGGGCTAGGGATCACAGATACGCAGTATTTT. Amino acid sequence: CATSPSGLGITDTQYF.

V and J are TRBV18 and TRBJ1-4; D is ambiguous. Germline V lookup: CDR1 KGHSH, CDR2 LQKENI. This CDR3 has 14 amino acids. Between the trimmed V and J ends, which lost 2 bases and 4 bases, there was a span of 8 bases. CDR3 sequence (DNA): TGTGCCAGCTCACCAAGAAACCTTAATGAAAAACTGTTTTTT. Translating gives CASSPRNLNEKLFF.

This clonotype was detected only a few times. The chain links TRBV6-5 to TRBJ2-1, with 8 bases that match TRBD2. The CDR3 extends over 15 amino acids. Germline V gene lookup returns CDR1 MNHEY and CDR2 SVGAGI. The V gene end was trimmed by 2 bases and the J gene end by 7 bases; junction bases not matched to a gene: 7. The CDR3 loop reads CASSYAAGVANEQFF. The CDR3 DNA reads TGTGCCAGCAGTTACGCAGCGGGAGTTGCAAATGAGCAGTTCTTC.

The V call is TRBV7-9, the J call TRBJ2-3; the D is unclear. V lost 2 bases and J 6 bases, leaving 12 bases between the germline ends. This CDR3 is 14 amino acids long. Germline lookup yields CDR1 SEHNR and CDR2 FQNEAQ (reference sequence). This CDR3 reads CASSLHSRSDTQYF. In DNA, the CDR3 is TGTGCCAGCAGCTTACACTCTAGATCCGATACGCAGTATTTT.

The chain joins TRBV15 to TRBJ2-1; TRBD1 agrees at 8 bases. Germline-derived CDR1 and CDR2 are LNHNV and YYDKDF (reference sequence). CDR3 length: 15 amino acids. Trimming cost V 4 bases and J 10 bases; bases outside gene matches: 12. Here the CDR3 reads CATSNPGQALGEQFF. As DNA, the CDR3 is TGTGCCACCAGCAATCCGGGACAGGCTCTAGGAGAGCAGTTCTTC. Looking up the rest from reference TRBV15 and TRBJ2-1 gives the full variable domain: DAMVIQNPRYQVTQFGKPVTLSCSQTLNHNVMYWYQQKSSQAPKLLFHYYDKDFNNEADTPDNFQSRRPNTSFCFLDIRSPGLGDTAMYLCATSNPGQALGEQFFGPGTRLTVL.

This clonotype was picked up a small number of times. The chain recombines TRBV7-2 with TRBJ2-1, with D maybe TRBD2 (5 bases). The germline V and J ends were trimmed by 1 base and 7 bases, with 11 bases remaining between them. Germline values: CDR1 SGHTA, CDR2 FQGNSA. This CDR3 comprises 14 residues. CDR3 bases: TGTGCCAGCAGCTTAGTGGCGGGCAGGAATGAGCAGTTCTTC. It yields the protein CASSLVAGRNEQFF.

This clonotype has just one count. The chain is built from TRBV20-1 and TRBJ2-2; 8 bases agree with TRBD2. V shed 5 bases, J shed 5 bases, and the junction held 7 bases outside the gene matches. Germline CDR1 reads DFQATT; CDR2 reads SNEGSKA (reference sequence). This CDR3 comprises 14 residues. In DNA, the CDR3 is TGCAGTGCTTTAGCGGGATTTTGGACCGGGGAGCTGTTTTTT. Translated, it gives CSALAGFWTGELFF.

The V gene is TRBV11-2, the J gene TRBJ1-4; D uncertain. This CDR3 is built from 18 residues. Germline V gene lookup returns CDR1 SGHAT and CDR2 FQNNGV. V lost 2 bases to trimming and J lost 5 bases, with 21 bases between them. The CDR3 protein is CASSLPDSAAEMNEKLFF. CDR3 DNA sequence: TGTGCCAGCAGCTTACCAGATTCCGCAGCCGAGATGAATGAAAAACTGTTTTTT.